The sequence of this T cell receptor beta chain was determined in a study of CD8 T cells in Susac syndrome. On this clonotype: Its antigen is as yet unknown.

Random hexamers were used to reverse transcribe the RNA input (about 0.5 to 1 ug). Each CDR3 protein gets one entry after TCRdb re-called the immunoSEQ multiplex PCR reads with MiXCR. The sample has a few thousand distinct CDR3 sequences, just under 75% seen once; the top ten hold 19%. The memory subsets used in TEMRA sorting were defined through staining for CD27 and CD45RA. Sequencing was carried out on both total CD8+ cells and sorted CD8+ TEMRA cells, which came from more than five Susac syndrome patients. Study-wide points: Clonal expansion was present among Susac CD8+ cells. This expansion reached its peak in TEMRA cells and in active patients. Individuals included in the TCR sequencing and HLA analysis were acknowledged by the study to be relatively few in number.

Sequencing used CD8+ TEMRA cells from PBMCs. Subset meaning: FACS-sorted terminally differentiated effector memory CD8+ T cells re-expressing CD45RA (CD8+ TEMRA). This TCR derives from a human donor with Susac syndrome.

As DNA, the CDR3 is TGCGCCAGCAGCCAAGGACTGGTCGAGTACGAGCAGTACTTC. This codes for CASSQGLVEYEQYF. The chain uses TRBV4-1 and TRBJ2-7; D is unclear. The CDR3 is 14 residues long. V lost 1 base to trimming and J lost 4 bases, with 11 bases between them. Germline lookup yields CDR1 MGHRA and CDR2 YSYEKL.